This TCR beta chain was profiled in a study of tumor and adjacent non-tumor tissue in lung cancer (dated by TCRdb to 2016 to 2018). With respect to the entire study: The cohort included about eleven adenocarcinoma, 2 squamous cell carcinoma and 1 small cell lung cancer patients. Among the roughly 15 patients, ages ranged from roughly 31 to 80 years, roughly ten were men and 5 were women, and disease was TNM stage I to III. A total of approximately 120,000,000 productive TCRbeta reads were generated by sequencing, corresponding to an average of roughly 4 million reads per sample. Bulk TCRbeta repertoires were compared between lung tumor tissue and matched distant non-tumor lung tissue obtained from around 14 lung cancer patients. For each patient, one tumor sample and one normal lung sample were taken, giving 25 to 30 paired specimens that underwent TCRbeta CDR3 sequencing.

Findings and caveats that apply to the study as a whole: The methods do not name the sequencing platform or mention unique molecular identifiers. Because peripheral blood was not sequenced, the blood TCRbeta repertoires of the lung cancer patients in the study went unexamined. TCR diversity (inverse Simpson) was significantly higher in tumor than in normal lung tissue (around 460 vs 160, P = 0.0075, Mann-Whitney U test). With only about 16 patients in the cohort, the authors noted that larger samples and more detailed clinical data are needed. In normal lung, the top 100 clones accounted for a significantly larger cumulative share of the repertoire than in tumor tissue. Younger patients had significantly higher TCR diversity, and higher tumor TCR diversity was associated with shorter overall and disease-free survival.

Looking up the germline V gene yields CDR1 SGHAT and CDR2 FQNNGV. CDR3 length: 16 amino acids, cysteine to phenylalanine. This entry keeps only the CDR3 DNA: 48 bases, framed from base 1. RNA was extracted from bulk unsorted tissue and checked for quality with a NanoDrop ND-1000 and an Agilent 2100. Donors were newly diagnosed lung cancer patients admitted for thoracic surgery in China between August and November 2014, without prior chemotherapy. Anyone who had undergone radiotherapy or chemotherapy before, or who had another cancer at the same time, was left out of the study. Pieces of surgical tissue measuring about 1-2.1 cm3 were kept in RNAlater solution and held at -80 degrees C until needed. The method behind the library was multiplex PCR. The reads were generated on an Illumina HiSeq 2500. TCRbeta libraries were built by three rounds of nested PCR using primers (Table S4), following protocols modified from ARM-PCR. Before sequencing, PCR products of 200-500 bp were cut from the gel and purified using the QIAquick gel extraction kit. The published analysis was carried out like this. Trimmomatic was used to clean the reads, FLASH merged the cleaned reads into complete CDR3 sequences, and MiTCR assigned the sequences to V(D)J germline segments. Clonal diversity was computed as the inverse Simpson's index with VDJtools. Productive reads were defined as in-frame sequences without a premature stop codon. TCRdb took the public reads, trimmed them with fastp at Q25, ran MiXCR for clone calling and kept in-frame beta chains. Entries that share a CDR3 protein sequence are merged under the most common genes and DNA. In this record, the V and J calls reflect TCRdb's handling and not the investigators' own analysis. A total of 95,000 to 150,000 distinct CDR3 sequences appear in this sample, approximately 66% of them only once. The ten largest clones capture around 13% of the sample.

Concerning this clonotype itself: Its antigen remains undetermined. At one end the junction does not follow the germline gene, possibly because of a read error.

Recombination joined TRBV11-2 with TRBJ2-7; TRBD2 is perhaps the D gene, given 6 matching bases. This receptor was identified in a man aged 30 to 39 with non-small cell lung cancer. Sequenced sample: lung tumor tissue. The CDR3 in this case is CASSLEVLGGTYEQYF. The DNA reads TGTGCCAGTAGCTTAGAAGTATTGGGGGGAACCTACGAGCAGTACTTT.